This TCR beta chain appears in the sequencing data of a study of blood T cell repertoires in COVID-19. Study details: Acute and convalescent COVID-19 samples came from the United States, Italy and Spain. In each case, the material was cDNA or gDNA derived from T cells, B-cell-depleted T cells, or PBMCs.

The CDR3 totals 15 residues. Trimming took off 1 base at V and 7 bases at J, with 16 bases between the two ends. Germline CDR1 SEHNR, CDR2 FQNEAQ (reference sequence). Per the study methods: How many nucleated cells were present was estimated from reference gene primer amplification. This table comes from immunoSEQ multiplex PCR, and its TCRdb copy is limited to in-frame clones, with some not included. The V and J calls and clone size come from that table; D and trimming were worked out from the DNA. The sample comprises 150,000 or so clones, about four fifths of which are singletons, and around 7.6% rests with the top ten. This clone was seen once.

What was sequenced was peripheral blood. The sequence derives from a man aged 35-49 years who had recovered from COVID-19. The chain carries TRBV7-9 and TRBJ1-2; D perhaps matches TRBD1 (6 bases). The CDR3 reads CASSLGGHYLSGYTF. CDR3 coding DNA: TGTGCCAGCAGCTTAGGGGGACACTACCTGAGTGGCTACACCTTC.